Below, one T cell receptor (beta chain) is given with its context. In the original analysis: Using reference gene primer amplification, nucleated cell counts were estimated. Generated by immunoSEQ multiplex PCR, the TCRdb table keeps only in-frame clones and is missing some. V and J calls and clone size are given by that table; D and trimming were obtained from the DNA. The repertoire has about 190,000 clones, less than 85% of them found once; the top ten carry more than 2.5%. The sample comes from a study of blood T cell repertoires in COVID-19. Background on the study: The origin of the acute and convalescent COVID-19 samples was the United States, Italy and Spain.

This study enrolled people aged roughly 18 to 90 from about two dozen US geographic areas. Cohort allocation depended upon clinical history that participants reported. Trimming took 2 bases from V and 1 from J, leaving 6 bases between them. This CDR3 region has 13 residues. The V gene's germline CDR1 is SGHRS and CDR2 YFSETQ. The chain links TRBV5-1 to TRBJ1-1, with D tentatively TRBD1 (5 bases). Source material: PBMCs or T cells enriched from blood (not recorded which). This receptor was identified in a woman aged 25 to 45 who had recovered from COVID-19. The CDR3 spells CASSFQGNTEAFF. The DNA of the CDR3 is TGCGCCAGCAGCTTTCAGGGGAACACTGAAGCTTTCTTT.